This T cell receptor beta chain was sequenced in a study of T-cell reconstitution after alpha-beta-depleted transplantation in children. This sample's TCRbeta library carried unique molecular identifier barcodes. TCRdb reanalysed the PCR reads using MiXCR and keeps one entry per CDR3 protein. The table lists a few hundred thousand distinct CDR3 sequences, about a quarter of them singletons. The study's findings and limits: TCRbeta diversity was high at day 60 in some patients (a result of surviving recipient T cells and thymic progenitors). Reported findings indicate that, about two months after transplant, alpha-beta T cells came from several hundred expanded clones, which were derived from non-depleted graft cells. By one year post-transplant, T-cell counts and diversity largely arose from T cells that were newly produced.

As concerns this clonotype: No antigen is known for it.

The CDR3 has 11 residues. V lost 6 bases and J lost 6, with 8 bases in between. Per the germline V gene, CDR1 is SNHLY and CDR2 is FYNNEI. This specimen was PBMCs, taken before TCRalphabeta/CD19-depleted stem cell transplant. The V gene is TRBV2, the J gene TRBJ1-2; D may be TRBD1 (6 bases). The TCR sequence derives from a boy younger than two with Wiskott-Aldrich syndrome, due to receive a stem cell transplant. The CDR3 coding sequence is TGTGCCAGCAGACAGGGCGATGGCTACACCTTC. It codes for CASRQGDGYTF.